This T cell receptor (beta chain) was recovered during a study of T cells after yellow fever vaccination. For the study at large: When fractions had low cell numbers, they were prepared with SMART-Seq v4 Ultra Low Input.

For this clonotype: Its antigen remains unidentified.

The study's findings and limits: Contamination by abundant bulk-population clonotypes could be present in FACS-sorted repertoires. Clones from primary vaccination mostly reappeared after the booster (about 97% CD4, about 88% CD8).

Between the trimmed V and J ends, which lost 0 bases and 3 bases, there was a span of 2 bases. The CDR3 runs 12 residues. Germline assignment: CDR1 MNHNY and CDR2 SVGAGI (reference sequence). The 5'RACE template-switching step produced TCR cDNA and added a universal primer site and UMIs. TCRdb re-called the 5' RACE reads through MiXCR, storing one row per CDR3 protein. Among under 400,000 distinct CDR3 sequences listed, about an eighth were seen once. Sequencing used CD4+ T cells sorted from PBMCs, obtained 15 days after the yellow fever booster vaccination. The TCR comes from a man aged 18 to 30 who received the YFV17D yellow fever vaccine. The chain has TRBV6-6 and TRBJ1-1; no clear D gene. The CDR3 region is CASSYSDTEAFF. DNA for the CDR3: TGTGCCAGCAGTTACTCTGACACTGAAGCTTTCTTT.